Sequencing of this TCR beta chain was carried out in a study of blood T cell repertoires in COVID-19. Study overall: Sources were T cells, B-cell-depleted T cells, or PBMCs; the material itself was cDNA or gDNA.

Germline CDR1 MNHEY, CDR2 SMNVEV (reference sequence). This CDR3 is 17 amino acids long. V gave up 2 bases and J gave up 2 bases; unmatched junction bases: 8. Source study methods: Using reference gene primer amplification, nucleated cell counts were estimated. TCRdb's table, derived via immunoSEQ multiplex PCR, lists solely in-frame clones and lacks some. V, J and clone size are taken as reported in that table, and D and trimming were inferred from the DNA itself. The repertoire holds over 150,000 clones, with about 72% as singletons. Those enrolled, adults aged roughly 18 to 100 years, came from about 24 US areas. Cohort 3 recovered donors had two negative PCRs, clearance, or symptom resolution.

What was sequenced was PBMCs or T cells enriched from blood (not recorded which). The rearrangement uses TRBV27 and TRBJ2-1; TRBD2 aligns across 8 bases. The sequence came from a woman between 50 and 59 years old who had recovered from COVID-19. The CDR3 region has the DNA TGTGCCAGCAGTTTAGCCCTAGCGGGTGCCCCCTACAATGAGCAGTTCTTC. It yields the protein CASSLALAGAPYNEQFF.